These T cell receptor beta chains were read from a single sample in a study of blood T cell repertoires in COVID-19. This table comes from immunoSEQ multiplex PCR, and its TCRdb copy is limited to in-frame clones, with some not included. The table includes about 340,000 clones, 80% to 90% detected once. The sequencing input was PBMCs or T cells enriched from blood (not recorded which). Source of these receptors: a woman aged 40 to 55 with acute COVID-19. Each CDR3 is given with its conserved first and last residue. The order of the fields is D gene, clone size, J gene, V gene, CDR3 length, CDR3 protein, CDR3 DNA. The D gene is left open where the match is weak. The listing skips clone size in some rows; elsewhere it reads once, few, many or a size class.

- | - | TRBJ1-5 | TRBV19 | 13 | CASGQFLNQPQHF | TGTGCCAGTGGGCAGTTTTTGAATCAGCCCCAGCATTTT
- | - | TRBJ2-5 | TRBV24-1 | 13 | CATSDRTQETQYF | TGTGCCACCAGTGATAGGACTCAAGAGACCCAGTACTTC
TRBD1 | - | TRBJ1-2 | TRBV27 | 14 | CASRGGQGDYGYTF | TGTGCCAGCAGAGGGGGGCAGGGGGACTATGGCTACACCTTC
TRBD2 | once | TRBJ2-1 | TRBV29-1 | 14 | CSVGRRERSNEQFF | TGCAGCGTCGGGAGGCGGGAGAGGAGCAATGAGCAGTTCTTC
- | - | TRBJ2-7 | TRBV7-2 | 14 | CASSPESFAHEQYF | TGTGCCAGCAGCCCCGAGAGCTTCGCCCACGAGCAGTACTTC
- | - | TRBJ1-6 | TRBV5-1 | 15 | CASRADGAWSSPLHF | TGCGCCAGCAGAGCGGACGGTGCTTGGTCTTCACCCCTCCACTTT
- | - | TRBJ2-5 | TRBV4-2 | 16 | CASSQGLLFRQETQYF | TGTGCCAGCAGCCAAGGCCTACTCTTCCGCCAAGAGACCCAGTACTTC
TRBD1 | - | TRBJ1-1 | TRBV5-1 | 14 | CASSFPDRGSEAFF | TGCGCCAGCAGCTTTCCGGACAGGGGATCTGAAGCTTTCTTT
- | - | TRBJ2-2 | TRBV12-5 | 13 | CASGLRIDGELFF | TGTGCTAGTGGCCTACGTATTGACGGGGAGCTGTTTTTT
- | once | TRBJ1-4 | TRBV7-9 | 16 | CASSLTPPTGSEKLFF | TGTGCCAGCAGCTTAACCCCACCGACAGGTTCAGAAAAACTGTTTTTT
TRBD2 | - | TRBJ2-3 | TRBV7-6 | 16 | CASSLTLAGVTDTQYF | TGTGCCAGCAGCCTCACACTAGCGGGAGTAACAGATACGCAGTATTTT